The clone carrying this T cell receptor (beta chain) came up once. The data originate from a study of blood T cell repertoires in COVID-19. Background on the study: Nucleic acid was either cDNA or gDNA, and it came from T cells, B-cell-depleted T cells, or PBMCs.

Trimming cost V 3 bases and J 1 base, with 14 bases left between them. The CDR3 runs 15 residues. Looked up from germline, CDR1 is SGDLS and CDR2 is YYNGEE. Profiling relied on immunoSEQ multiplex PCR, and the TCRdb table lists in-frame clones only, not all of them. The sample includes tens of thousands of clones, approximately 92% of them seen just once. This TCR was sampled from a man in his fifties or sixties with active COVID-19. J is TRBJ2-7 and V is TRBV9; D possibly corresponds to TRBD2 (6 bases). Sequences were obtained from peripheral blood. As DNA, the CDR3 is TGTGCCAGCAGCGAGGGTTTGGGACTTTCCTACGAGCAGTACTTC. Protein sequence: CASSEGLGLSYEQYF.